Below, one T cell receptor beta chain is given with its context. Its specificity is not known. This sample was taken from a study of memory CD4+ T cells and cytomegalovirus serostatus. The sort gate was single viable CD3+CD4+CD8-CD45RO+ cells for memory CD4+ T cells. Original processing methods: After removing out-of-frame reads, around 2 million distinct TCRbeta sequences remained. Profiling relied on immunoSEQ multiplex PCR, and the TCRdb table lists in-frame clones only, not all of them. D and trimming come from the DNA, and the V and J calls and clone size come from that table. This repertoire shows about 73,000 clones, roughly three quarters found once; its top ten account for around 2.6%. The V and J ends lost 5 bases and 7 bases respectively, with 12 bases between them. The CDR3 sequence is 14 residues long. Germline V gene lookup returns CDR1 MDHEN and CDR2 SYDVKM. Whole-study results and caveats: Of about 150 reported CMV TCRbeta sequences, roughly 67 were found in memory CD4+ repertoires.

What was sequenced was memory CD4+ T cells from blood. This chain links TRBV28 with TRBJ1-6; D not certain. This sequence was found in an adult in good health and CMV-seropositive. This chain's CDR3 is CASSLQVSNSPLHF. Here the CDR3 DNA reads TGTGCCAGCAGTCTGCAGGTATCCAATTCACCCCTCCACTTT.